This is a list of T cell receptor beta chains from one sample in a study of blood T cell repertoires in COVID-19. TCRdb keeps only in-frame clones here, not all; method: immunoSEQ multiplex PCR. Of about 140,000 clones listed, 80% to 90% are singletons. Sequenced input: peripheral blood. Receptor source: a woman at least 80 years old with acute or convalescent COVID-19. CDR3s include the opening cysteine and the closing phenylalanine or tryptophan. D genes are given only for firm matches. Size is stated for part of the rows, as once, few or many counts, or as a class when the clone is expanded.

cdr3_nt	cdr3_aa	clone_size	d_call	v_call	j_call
TGTGCCAGCAGCCAAGCTACACGGGGGGCGCGAAACACCATATATTTT	CASSQATRGARNTIYF	few	.	TRBV3-1/TRBV3-2	TRBJ1-3
TGTGCCAGCAGCCAACCTATCGGGGGAGTTGAAAAACTGTTTTTT	CASSQPIGGVEKLFF	.	.	TRBV4-2	TRBJ1-4
TGTGCCAGCAGCGTAGAGAGTTTAGCGGGGAGAGGAGATACGCAGTATTTT	CASSVESLAGRGDTQYF	.	TRBD2	TRBV9	TRBJ2-3
TGTGCCAGTAGTATTGTACGGGGGGCGATCTATGGCTACACCTTC	CASSIVRGAIYGYTF	.	.	TRBV19	TRBJ1-2
TGTGCCAGCAGCCAACTCGGGACTAGCGGGATAAATGAGCAGTTCTTC	CASSQLGTSGINEQFF	few	TRBD2	TRBV3-1/TRBV3-2	TRBJ2-1
TGTGCCAGCAGCCGTGGGACAGGGGGGTACGAGCAGTACTTC	CASSRGTGGYEQYF	.	TRBD1	TRBV7-9	TRBJ2-7
TGCGCCAGCCTCCGTGACAGGGGCACGAACACTGAAGCTTTCTTT	CASLRDRGTNTEAFF	.	TRBD1	TRBV5-1	TRBJ1-1
TGTGCCAGCAGTGAATTAAGGGTAGCGGGGGGTATGGAGACCCAGTACTTC	CASSELRVAGGMETQYF	.	TRBD2	TRBV6-1	TRBJ2-5
TGTGCCTACGAGAGCAGGGGGCTTTCCGGGGAGCTGTTTTTT	CAYESRGLSGELFF	.	TRBD1	TRBV5-4	TRBJ2-2
TGTGCCAGCAGCCAAGATCGGGTTACTGAGCAGTTCTTC	CASSQDRVTEQFF	.	.	TRBV3-1/TRBV3-2	TRBJ2-1
TGTGCCAGCAGCCCCCGGACAGGGGATGACTCTGGAAACACCATATATTTT	CASSPRTGDDSGNTIYF	.	TRBD1	TRBV3-1/TRBV3-2	TRBJ1-3
TGTGCCAGCAGTTTACTCCGGGACAGGGGGCGCGGGTACCATGGCTACACCTTC	CASSLLRDRGRGYHGYTF	.	TRBD1	TRBV28	TRBJ1-2
TGTGCCAGCAGCTTAATGGGGAGTGGCTACACCTTC	CASSLMGSGYTF	once	.	TRBV7-2	TRBJ1-2
TGTGCCAGCAGCCTAGCGGACAGGTTGGATGGCTACACCTTC	CASSLADRLDGYTF	.	TRBD1	TRBV7-9	TRBJ1-2
TGTGCCAGCAGATCCCGGACTAGCGCAGAGACCCAGTACTTC	CASRSRTSAETQYF	.	TRBD2	TRBV7-9	TRBJ2-5
TGTGCCAGTAGAAAACAGGGGTTAACCGGGGAGCTGTTTTTT	CASRKQGLTGELFF	.	TRBD1	TRBV19	TRBJ2-2
TGTGCCAGCAGCTCGACTAGCGGGGGGGTTGGAGAGCAGTTCTTC	CASSSTSGGVGEQFF	.	TRBD2	TRBV7-6	TRBJ2-1
TGTGCCAGCAGTGAAGGGACAGACAGCTCCTATAATTCACCCCTCCACTTT	CASSEGTDSSYNSPLHF	.	.	TRBV6-1	TRBJ1-6
TGCAGCGTTAGGGGGGGCGTTGGCACCGGGGAGCTGTTTTTT	CSVRGGVGTGELFF	.	.	TRBV29-1	TRBJ2-2
TGTGCCAGTAGTCCCCGAGGACAGTTTAATGAAAAACTGTTTTTT	CASSPRGQFNEKLFF	.	.	TRBV19	TRBJ1-4
TGTGCCAGCTCACGTCGGGACAGCGATTCACGTGAAGCTTGG	CASSRRDSDSREAW	.	TRBD1	TRBV18	TRBJ1-1
TGCGCCAGCAGCCCGGGACAGGGCCAAGAGACCCAGTACTTC	CASSPGQGQETQYF	.	TRBD1	TRBV5-1	TRBJ2-5
TGTGCCAGTAGTACCGAGATAAGCAGGGGGAATGAGCAGTTCTTC	CASSTEISRGNEQFF	.	TRBD1	TRBV19	TRBJ2-1
TGTGCCAGCAGCTCCGGCGACGGGAGCACTGAAGCTTTCTTT	CASSSGDGSTEAFF	.	.	TRBV11-3	TRBJ1-1
TGCAGCGCTCGGGGGGGCCTCAGTGGGCCCCCGCAGTATTTT	CSARGGLSGPPQYF	.	TRBD2	TRBV29-1	TRBJ2-3
TGTGCCAGTAAGGACAGGTCGGGCACTGAAGCTTTCTTT	CASKDRSGTEAFF	.	TRBD1	TRBV19	TRBJ1-1
TGTGCCAGCAGCTTAGGTCGCAGGGGTGACTACGAGCAGTACTTC	CASSLGRRGDYEQYF	.	.	TRBV7-9	TRBJ2-7
TGTGCCAGCAGCCGGCATAGCGGGGACGGCACAGATACGCAGTATTTT	CASSRHSGDGTDTQYF	.	TRBD2	TRBV3-1/TRBV3-2	TRBJ2-3
TGTGCCAGCAGCTCACGGACAGACCTTGGAAACACCATATATTTT	CASSSRTDLGNTIYF	.	.	TRBV5-4	TRBJ1-3
TGCGCCAGCAGCTTGGGGCCCAGGCAGGGGAATTCACCCCTCCACTTT	CASSLGPRQGNSPLHF	.	.	TRBV5-1	TRBJ1-6
TGTGCCAGCAGGATACAGGGGGCGATTGGATACAATGAGCAGTTCTTC	CASRIQGAIGYNEQFF	.	TRBD1	TRBV7-2	TRBJ2-1
TGTGCCAGCAGTTACACGACAGGGGCAGGCGAAAAACTGTTTTTT	CASSYTTGAGEKLFF	.	TRBD1	TRBV6-5	TRBJ1-4
TGTGCCAGCAGACCTCCTAGCGGGGGGGCCGGCGAGCAGTTCTTC	CASRPPSGGAGEQFF	.	TRBD2	TRBV7-2	TRBJ2-1
TGTGCCTGGAGCAGGGCTAGCGGAACCTACGAGCAGTACTTC	CAWSRASGTYEQYF	.	TRBD2	TRBV30	TRBJ2-7
TGTGCCAGCAGCGAGGGGTTGGACTCTGGAAACACCATATATTTT	CASSEGLDSGNTIYF	.	.	TRBV9	TRBJ1-3
TGTGCCAGCAGCTATAGCAACTATGGCTACACCTTC	CASSYSNYGYTF	.	.	TRBV7-2	TRBJ1-2
TGTGCCAGCAGCTTGGAACTAGCCGAATACACAGATACGCAGTATTTT	CASSLELAEYTDTQYF	.	.	TRBV5-8	TRBJ2-3
TGTGCCAGCTCACCAATACATAACAGGGGGTATCAATCTCAGCCCCAGCATTTT	CASSPIHNRGYQSQPQHF	.	TRBD1	TRBV18	TRBJ1-5
TGTGCTAGCAGCACAGACAGGAACACCGGGGAGCTGTTTTTT	CASSTDRNTGELFF	.	.	TRBV7-7	TRBJ2-2
TGTGCCAGCAGCCCCCGGGACAGGGGCGACCTAGGCTATGGCTACACCTTC	CASSPRDRGDLGYGYTF	.	TRBD1	TRBV4-2	TRBJ1-2
TGTGCCAGCAGCGTTCTTCCAGGGGGCCAGAATGAAAAACTGTTTTTT	CASSVLPGGQNEKLFF	.	TRBD1	TRBV7-9	TRBJ1-4
TGTGCCAGCAGTTACGGGGGACAGGGTGCTAATTCACCCCTCCACTTT	CASSYGGQGANSPLHF	.	TRBD1	TRBV6-5	TRBJ1-6
TGTGCCAGCAGCCTGACAGGGTCTGGGTACGAGCAGTACTTC	CASSLTGSGYEQYF	.	TRBD1	TRBV5-5	TRBJ2-7
TGTGCCAGCAGCCAACAGGGAAGGGTCACTGAAGCTTTCTTT	CASSQQGRVTEAFF	.	.	TRBV7-2	TRBJ1-1